The subject of this entry is one T cell receptor beta chain. This sample stems from a study of blood T cell repertoires in COVID-19. The study drew participants aged about 18 to 95 years from 24 US areas. Authors' data handling: Amplification with reference gene primers provided the estimates of nucleated cell counts. Data came from immunoSEQ multiplex PCR; TCRdb stores just in-frame clones and leaves some out. Clone size and the V and J calls come from that table; the DNA yielded D and trimming. The data show a few hundred thousand clones, roughly 88% seen once. CDR3 size: 15 residues. Trimming stripped 4 bases from V and 0 bases from J, with 13 bases between. Germline V gene sequence: CDR1 SGHDT, CDR2 YYEEEE.

Source material: PBMCs or T cells enriched from blood (not recorded which). The chain joins TRBV5-6 to TRBJ1-1; D not resolved. This clonotype was sampled from a man aged 30 to 39 who had recovered from COVID-19. The CDR3 DNA sequence: TGTGCCAGCAGCCGAATGAGTGGTCTGAACACTGAAGCTTTCTTT. Encoded protein: CASSRMSGLNTEAFF.